The rows below give T cell receptor beta chains drawn from one sample of a study of T cells in Graves' hyperthyroidism and ophthalmopathy. TCRdb reprocessed the multiplex PCR reads with MiXCR, giving one entry per CDR3 protein. The repertoire consists of hundreds of thousands of distinct CDR3 sequences, with nearly 45% occurring once and the leading ten covering 7% to 7.5%. Sequenced sample: peripheral blood or thyroid tissue (not recorded which). These receptor sequences come from an adult man with Graves' disease, either hyperthyroidism or ophthalmopathy (not recorded which). CDR3s include the opening cysteine and the closing phenylalanine or tryptophan. A D gene is named only where the DNA matches it firmly. Only some rows state a clone size, as once, few, many or a class for expanded clones.

>-|TRBJ1-1|TRBV20-1|-|15
TGCAGTGCCTCGGACGGCCCCAGCATGAACACTGAAGCTTTCTTT
CSASDGPSMNTEAFF
>-|TRBJ1-2|TRBV10-3|-|11
TGTGCCATCAGTAGGTCCGGAGGCTACACCTTC
CAISRSGGYTF
>-|TRBJ1-5|TRBV10-3|TRBD1|15
TGTGCCATCAGTGCCGGGACAGGGTGGAATCAGCCCCAGCATTTT
CAISAGTGWNQPQHF
>many|TRBJ1-2|TRBV7-9|-|15
TGTGCCAGCAGCTTACACAGGGTCTTGGGATATGGCTACACCTTC
CASSLHRVLGYGYTF
>-|TRBJ1-2|TRBV3-1|-|12
TGTGCCAGCACCGGGACCGAGCATGGCTACACCTTC
CASTGTEHGYTF
>many|TRBJ1-5|TRBV14|TRBD1|14
TGTGCCAGCAGCCTCGGCGGGGCACAGGGGGTCCAGCATTTT
CASSLGGAQGVQHF
>-|TRBJ2-7|TRBV20-1|-|15
TGCAGTGCTCAAACCCCCGACAGCTACTCCTACGAGCAGTACTTC
CSAQTPDSYSYEQYF
>many|TRBJ1-3|TRBV2|-|14
TGTGCCAGCACCGCGCGGAGCTCTGGAAACACCATATATTTT
CASTARSSGNTIYF
>many|TRBJ1-3|TRBV7-8|-|14
TGTGCCAGCAGCTTAAAAGGGTTCGGAAACACCATATATTTT
CASSLKGFGNTIYF
>-|TRBJ2-5|TRBV5-1|TRBD2|15
TGCGCCAGCAGCTTGACCGGACTAGGCGAAGAGACCCAGTACTTC
CASSLTGLGEETQYF
>-|TRBJ2-5|TRBV7-9|TRBD2|15
TGTGCCAGCAGCCAGACTAGCGGGGTGTTGGAGACCCAGTACTTC
CASSQTSGVLETQYF
>-|TRBJ1-2|TRBV7-6|TRBD1|16
TGTGCCAGCAGTCCCCCGGGGACAGTGTTGAACTATGGCTACACCTTC
CASSPPGTVLNYGYTF
>many|TRBJ1-6|TRBV6-5|TRBD1|16
TGTGCCAGCAGTGACACCTCCGGGACAGCAGGTTCACCCCTCCACTTT
CASSDTSGTAGSPLHF
>-|TRBJ1-5|TRBV5-1|TRBD1|15
TGCGCCAGCAGCTTGTCAGGGACAGGGGTTCAGCCCCAGCATTTT
CASSLSGTGVQPQHF
>-|TRBJ1-4|TRBV5-4|TRBD1|16
TGTGCCAGCAGCCAAACCCGGGGACAGGGTTCGGAAAAACTGTTTTTT
CASSQTRGQGSEKLFF
>-|TRBJ1-6|TRBV29-1|TRBD1|14
TGCAGCGTTGAATCGCGGACAGGGCATTCACCCCTCCACTTT
CSVESRTGHSPLHF
>few|TRBJ1-2|TRBV2|-|14
TGTGCCAGCAGTGCAGACGGACAGAACTATGGCTACACCTTC
CASSADGQNYGYTF